The 18 T cell receptor beta chains below all came from one sample that was sequenced in a study of blood T cells in healthy people across ages. Through a sample-barcoded 5' primer and a J-beta primer mix, a second PCR was run for about 6 to 12 cycles. One entry per CDR3 protein results from TCRdb running MiXCR on the 5' RACE reads. Among around 670,000 distinct CDR3 sequences listed, 25% to 30% were seen once. The specimen was blood. The receptors stem from a woman of 80 years or more in good health.

This clonotype was observed a handful of times. CDR3 in amino acids: CASSLDTGVRVQETQYF. The CDR3 DNA sequence: TGTGCCAGCAGCTTAGATACTGGTGTCCGGGTTCAAGAGACCCAGTACTTC. V and J are TRBV7-8 and TRBJ2-5; no clear D. This CDR3 comprises 17 residues. Germline-derived CDR1 and CDR2 are SGHVS and FQNEAQ. The ends were cut back, 1 base at V and 2 bases at J, with 17 bases in the middle.

This clonotype has at least ten counts. V gene TRBV2 combines with J gene TRBJ2-5, with D hard to call. Germline assignment: CDR1 SNHLY and CDR2 FYNNEI. This CDR3 contains 13 residues. V gave up 7 bases and J gave up 5 bases, with 14 bases separating them. Here the CDR3 reads CASTLYPRETQYF. For the CDR3, the DNA is TGTGCCAGCACCTTATACCCCAGGGAGACCCAGTACTTC.

This clonotype has a single count. The DNA of the CDR3 is TGTGCCTGGCTCAGGGGGAAAGGAGAGACCCAGTACTTC. Amino acid sequence: CAWLRGKGETQYF. The chain uses TRBV30 and TRBJ2-5; TRBD1 agrees at 7 bases. Germline V gene lookup returns CDR1 GTSNPN and CDR2 SVGIG (reference sequence). V lost 5 bases to trimming and J lost 4 bases; unmatched junction nucleotides: 7. The CDR3 runs to 13 residues.

This clonotype was counted ten times or more. This chain connects TRBV10-3 to TRBJ1-1; 7 bases align to TRBD1. The CDR3 sequence is 14 residues long. CDR1 and CDR2 (germline): ENHRY, SYGVKD. V shed 6 bases and J 1 base; nucleotides not matched to a gene: 5. The CDR3 DNA is TGTGCCATCAGAACCGGGACAGCGAACACTGAAGCTTTCTTT. Translating it yields CAIRTGTANTEAFF.

This clonotype was counted between two and nine times. A much larger clone sits a single nucleotide away, making a read error possible. The chain is built from TRBV7-9 and TRBJ2-1; possible D gene TRBD2, 6 bases. V was pared by 2 bases and J by 13 bases, with 21 bases between. CDR3 length equals 15 residues. From germline, CDR1 is SEHNR and CDR2 FQNEAQ (reference sequence). CDR3 in DNA: TGTGCCAGCAGCTTACCCGGGACGGGCGGGGAGACCCAGTTCTTC. This encodes CASSLPGTGGETQFF.

This rearrangement joins TRBV6-1 to TRBJ1-2, with D possibly TRBD1 on 5 matching bases. Trimming took off 3 bases at V and 4 bases at J, with 12 bases between the two ends. The CDR3 sequence is 14 residues long. Germline-derived CDR1 and CDR2 are MNHNS and SASEGT. The CDR3 protein is CASSEGTRGYGYTF. The CDR3 coding sequence is TGTGCCAGCAGTGAGGGGACGAGGGGCTATGGCTACACCTTC.

This clonotype came up a few times. This sequence joins TRBV10-2 and TRBJ1-5, with D unresolved. Looked up from germline, CDR1 is WSHSY and CDR2 is SAAADI. There are 16 residues in the CDR3. The V and J ends lost 1 base and 0 bases respectively, with 10 bases between them. This CDR3 is CASSELGINSNQPQHF. In nucleotides, the CDR3 is TGCGCCAGCAGTGAGTTGGGGATCAATAGCAATCAGCCCCAGCATTTT.

The rearrangement uses TRBV19 and TRBJ2-5; TRBD2 agrees at 13 bases. Per germline, CDR1 LNHDA and CDR2 SQIVND (reference sequence). The CDR3 spans 15 residues. With V trimmed by 8 bases and J by 11 bases, 14 bases remained unmatched. The CDR3 DNA sequence: TGTGCCAGTGCCCCGGGACTAGCGGGGTACAATGAGCAGTACTTC. It is translated as CASAPGLAGYNEQYF.

This clonotype came up many times. The rearrangement joins TRBV7-2 to TRBJ2-5; tentative D call: TRBD1 (6 bases). Trimming removed 5 bases at V and 11 bases at J, with 18 bases between. The CDR3 runs to 13 residues. Germline CDR1 reads SGHTA; CDR2 reads FQGNSA. CDR3 in amino acids: CASSKNRVQEQYF. CDR3 bases: TGTGCCAGCAGCAAGAACAGGGTGCAAGAGCAGTACTTC.

The chain joins TRBV4-1 to TRBJ2-1; no clear D. This CDR3 region has 14 residues. CDR1 is MGHRA and CDR2 is YSYEKL in the germline V gene. V lost 0 bases and J lost 8, with 11 bases in between. CDR3 residues: CASSQDLRRDEQFF. In DNA form, the CDR3 reads TGCGCCAGCAGCCAAGATCTCCGCCGTGATGAGCAGTTCTTC.

This clonotype was found a few times. CDR3 in amino acids: CASSLAGGGNTIYF. The CDR3 coding sequence is TGTGCCAGCAGCTTAGCAGGGGGCGGAAACACCATATATTTT. This chain joins TRBV7-2 and TRBJ1-3; TRBD1 matches at 7 bases. The CDR3 runs 14 residues. Looked up from germline, CDR1 is SGHTA and CDR2 is FQGNSA. V lost 0 bases, J lost 4 bases, and 0 bases stayed unmatched.

The genes are TRBV25-1 and TRBJ1-2; 8 nucleotides align to TRBD1. Germline values: CDR1 MGHDK, CDR2 SYGVNS. V was clipped by 7 bases and J by 5 bases; unmatched bases: 24. The CDR3 extends over 19 amino acids. CDR3 nucleotides: TGTGCCAGCACCCTCGATCACAGGGGGTGTTGCGCATCCATGTATGGCTACACCTTC. Translation: CASTLDHRGCCASMYGYTF.

This clonotype occurred many times. The chain has TRBV6-1 and TRBJ2-7; D might be TRBD1 or TRBD2, each matching 5 bases. The CDR3 spans 14 residues. Germline V gene lookup returns CDR1 MNHNS and CDR2 SASEGT. Trimming pared 2 bases from V and 1 base from J, leaving 9 bases between. The CDR3 is CASSEQGASYEQYF. Written as DNA, the CDR3 is TGTGCCAGCAGTGAACAGGGAGCTTCCTACGAGCAGTACTTC.

CDR3 nucleotide sequence: TGTGCCACCAGCAGTCGGGGGGGAGAAGAGACCCAGTACTTC. It codes for CATSSRGGEETQYF. V and J are TRBV15 and TRBJ2-5; the match to TRBD2 covers 8 bases. The CDR3 sequence is 14 residues long. Germline CDR1 reads LNHNV; CDR2 reads YYDKDF (reference sequence). Losses at the gene ends were 3 bases for V and 3 bases for J; bases not matched to a gene: 3.

This clonotype has a handful of counts. The chain uses TRBV7-2 and TRBJ2-7; D ambiguous. This CDR3 region has 14 residues. V was shortened by 0 bases and J by 2 bases, with 8 bases between the two germline ends. Germline lookup yields CDR1 SGHTA and CDR2 FQGNSA. CDR3 amino acids: CASSLASRTYEQYF. The DNA for the CDR3 is TGTGCCAGCAGCTTAGCGAGCAGAACCTACGAGCAGTACTTC.

This clonotype was detected a few times. V gene TRBV24-1 combines with J gene TRBJ2-5; D unresolved. CDR1 KGHDR and CDR2 SFDVKD come from the germline V gene. Between the trimmed V and J ends, which lost 5 bases and 11 bases, there was a span of 14 bases. The CDR3 runs to 12 residues. CDR3 amino acids: CATSAEVHQQYF. For the CDR3, the DNA is TGTGCCACCAGTGCTGAGGTACATCAGCAGTACTTC.

This clonotype has more than one count but fewer than ten. The chain uses TRBV20-1 and TRBJ1-2; D is possibly TRBD1 (5 bases). V was shortened by 5 bases and J by 2 bases, with 18 bases between the two germline ends. The CDR3 sequence is 15 residues long. CDR1 is DFQATT and CDR2 is SNEGSKA in the germline V gene (reference sequence). The CDR3 loop is CSAEPSRGFNYGYTF. The CDR3 bases are TGCAGTGCTGAACCCTCCCGGGGGTTCAACTATGGCTACACCTTC.

The chain combines TRBV7-3 with TRBJ2-7; perhaps TRBD1 as D (6 bases). The ends were cut back, 0 bases at V and 5 bases at J, with 11 bases in the middle. Per the germline V gene, CDR1 is SGHTA and CDR2 is FQGTGA. CDR3 length: 14 residues. CDR3 loop: CASSLTRGSDEQYF. DNA of the CDR3: TGTGCCAGCAGCTTAACGAGGGGGAGCGACGAGCAGTACTTC.